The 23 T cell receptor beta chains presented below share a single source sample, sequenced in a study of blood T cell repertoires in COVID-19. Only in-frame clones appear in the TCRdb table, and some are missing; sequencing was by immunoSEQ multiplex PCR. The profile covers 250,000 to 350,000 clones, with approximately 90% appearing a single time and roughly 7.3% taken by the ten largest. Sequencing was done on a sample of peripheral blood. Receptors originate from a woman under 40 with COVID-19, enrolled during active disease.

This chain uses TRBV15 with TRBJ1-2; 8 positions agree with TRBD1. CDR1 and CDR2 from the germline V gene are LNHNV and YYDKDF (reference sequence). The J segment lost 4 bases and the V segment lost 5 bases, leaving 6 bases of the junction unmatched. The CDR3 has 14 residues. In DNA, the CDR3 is TGTGCCACCAGCTCAGGGGGCACGAGCTATGGCTACACCTTC. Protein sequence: CATSSGGTSYGYTF.

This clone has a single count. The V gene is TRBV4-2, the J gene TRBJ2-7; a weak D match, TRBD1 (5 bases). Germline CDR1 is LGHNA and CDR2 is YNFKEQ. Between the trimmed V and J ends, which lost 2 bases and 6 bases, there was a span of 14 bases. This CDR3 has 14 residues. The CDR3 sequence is CASSQKGPFGEQYF. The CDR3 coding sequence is TGTGCCAGCAGCCAAAAGGGGCCGTTCGGCGAGCAGTACTTC.

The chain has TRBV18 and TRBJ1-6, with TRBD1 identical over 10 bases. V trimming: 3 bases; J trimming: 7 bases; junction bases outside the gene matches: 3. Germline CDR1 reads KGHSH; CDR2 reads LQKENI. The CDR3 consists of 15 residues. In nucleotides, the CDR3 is TGTGCCAGCTCACCCACGGACAGGGGGAATTCACCCCTCCACTTT. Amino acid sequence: CASSPTDRGNSPLHF.

The CDR3 spells CASSPRYPNEKLFF. The CDR3 bases are TGTGCCAGCTCACCACGCTATCCTAATGAAAAACTGTTTTTT. This rearrangement joins TRBV18 to TRBJ1-4; no clear D gene. V was cut by 1 base and J by 3 bases, with 6 bases left in between. This CDR3 contains 14 residues. CDR1 and CDR2 (germline): KGHSH, LQKENI. Full variable domain (outside the CDR3, taken from reference TRBV18 and TRBJ1-4): NAGVMQNPRHLVRRRGQEARLRCSPMKGHSHVYWYRQLPEEGLKFMVYLQKENIIDESGMPKERFSAEFPKEGPSILRIQQVVRGDSAAYFCASSPRYPNEKLFFGSGTQLSVL.

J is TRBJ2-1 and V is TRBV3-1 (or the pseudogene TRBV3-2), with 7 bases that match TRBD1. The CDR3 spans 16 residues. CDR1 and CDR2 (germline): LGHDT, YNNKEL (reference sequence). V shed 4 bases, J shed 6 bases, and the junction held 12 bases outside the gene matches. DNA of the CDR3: TGTGCCAGCAGCCTACAGGGTACAGGGGTGACCAATGAGCAGTTCTTC. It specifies CASSLQGTGVTNEQFF.

CDR3 in amino acids: CASSQGGRAFF. The CDR3 region has the DNA TGCGCCAGCAGCCAAGGGGGCAGAGCTTTCTTT. The chain carries TRBV4-3 and TRBJ1-1; a weak D match, TRBD1 (5 bases). Germline CDR1 and CDR2: LGHNA and YSLEER. The V end lost 1 base, the J end lost 10 bases, and 7 bases lay between the germline ends. This CDR3 contains 11 residues.

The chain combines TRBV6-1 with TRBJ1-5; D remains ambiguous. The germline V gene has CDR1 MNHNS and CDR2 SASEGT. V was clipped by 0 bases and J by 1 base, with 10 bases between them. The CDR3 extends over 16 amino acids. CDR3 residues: CASSEAYRRSNQPQHF. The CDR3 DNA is TGTGCCAGCAGTGAAGCTTACAGACGGAGCAATCAGCCCCAGCATTTT.

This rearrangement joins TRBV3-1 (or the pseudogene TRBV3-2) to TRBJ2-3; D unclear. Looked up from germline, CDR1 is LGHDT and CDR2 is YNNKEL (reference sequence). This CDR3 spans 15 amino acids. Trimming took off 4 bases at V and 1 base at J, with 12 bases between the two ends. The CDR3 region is CASSPTRSRTDTQYF. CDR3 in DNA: TGTGCCAGCAGCCCCACGAGGAGTCGCACAGATACGCAGTATTTT.

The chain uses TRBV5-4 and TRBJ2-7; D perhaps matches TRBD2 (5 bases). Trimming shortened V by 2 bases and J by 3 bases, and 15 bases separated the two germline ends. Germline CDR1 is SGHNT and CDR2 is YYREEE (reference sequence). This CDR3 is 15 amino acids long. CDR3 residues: CASSLHRELNYEQYF. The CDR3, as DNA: TGTGCCAGCAGCTTACACCGGGAACTAAACTACGAGCAGTACTTC.

This CDR3 is CSVEGQGAYEQYF. For the CDR3, the DNA is TGCAGCGTTGAAGGGCAGGGGGCGTACGAGCAGTACTTC. V gene TRBV29-1 combines with J gene TRBJ2-7, with TRBD1 matching over 8 bases. Trimming took 1 base from V and 4 from J; bases not matched to a gene: 3. The CDR3 consists of 13 residues. Germline assignment: CDR1 SQVTM and CDR2 ANQGSEA.

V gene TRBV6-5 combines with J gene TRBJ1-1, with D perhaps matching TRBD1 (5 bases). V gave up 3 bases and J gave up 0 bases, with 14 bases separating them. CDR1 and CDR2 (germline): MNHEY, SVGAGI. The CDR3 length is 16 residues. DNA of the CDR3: TGTGCCAGCAGTTATATCTGGCGGGGCATGAACACTGAAGCTTTCTTT. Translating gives CASSYIWRGMNTEAFF.

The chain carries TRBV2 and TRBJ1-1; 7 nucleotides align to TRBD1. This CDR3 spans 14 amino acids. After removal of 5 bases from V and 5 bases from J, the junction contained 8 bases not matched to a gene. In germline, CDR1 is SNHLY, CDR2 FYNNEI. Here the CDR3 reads CASSFQGVGTEAFF. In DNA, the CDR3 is TGTGCCAGCAGTTTCCAGGGGGTGGGGACTGAAGCTTTCTTT.

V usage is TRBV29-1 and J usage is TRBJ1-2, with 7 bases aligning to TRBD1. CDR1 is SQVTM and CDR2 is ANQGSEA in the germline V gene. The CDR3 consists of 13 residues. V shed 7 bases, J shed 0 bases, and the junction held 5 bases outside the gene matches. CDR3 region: CSGSQGTNYGYTF. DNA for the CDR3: TGCAGCGGGTCACAGGGGACTAACTATGGCTACACCTTC.

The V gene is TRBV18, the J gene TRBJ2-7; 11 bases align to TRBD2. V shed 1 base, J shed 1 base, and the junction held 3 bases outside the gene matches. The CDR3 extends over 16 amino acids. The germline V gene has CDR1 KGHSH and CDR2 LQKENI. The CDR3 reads CASSPRASGRSYEQYF. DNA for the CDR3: TGTGCCAGCTCACCACGGGCTAGCGGGAGGTCCTACGAGCAGTACTTC.

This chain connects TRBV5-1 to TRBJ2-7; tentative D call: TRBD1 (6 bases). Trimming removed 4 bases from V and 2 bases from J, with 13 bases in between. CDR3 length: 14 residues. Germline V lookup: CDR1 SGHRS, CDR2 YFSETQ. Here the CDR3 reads CASSTRTVAYEQYF. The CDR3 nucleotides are TGCGCCAGCAGCACCCGGACAGTAGCCTACGAGCAGTACTTC.

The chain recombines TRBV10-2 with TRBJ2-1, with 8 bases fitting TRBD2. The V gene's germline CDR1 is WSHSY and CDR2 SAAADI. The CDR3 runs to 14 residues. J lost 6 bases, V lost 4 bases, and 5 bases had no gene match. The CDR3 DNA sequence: TGCGCCAGCAGTGGGCTAGCGGGTTCCAATGAGCAGTTCTTC. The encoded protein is CASSGLAGSNEQFF.

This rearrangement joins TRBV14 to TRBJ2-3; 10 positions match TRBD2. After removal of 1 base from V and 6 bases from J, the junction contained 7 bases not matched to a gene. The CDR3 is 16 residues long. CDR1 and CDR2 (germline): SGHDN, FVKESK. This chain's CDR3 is CASSQGSSGRADTQYF. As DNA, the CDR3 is TGTGCCAGCAGCCAAGGGTCAAGCGGGAGGGCGGATACGCAGTATTTT.

CDR3 residues: CASSLRAGSYEQYF. In nucleotides, the CDR3 is TGTGCCAGCAGCTTACGGGCGGGAAGCTACGAGCAGTACTTC. J is TRBJ2-7 and V is TRBV7-3, with D tentatively TRBD2 (6 bases). Trimming took 2 bases from V and 3 from J, leaving 11 bases between them. The germline CDR1 and CDR2 sequences are SGHTA and FQGTGA. The CDR3 runs 14 residues. The full variable domain, completed using reference TRBV7-3 and TRBJ2-7, is GAGVSQTPSNKVTEKGKYVELRCDPISGHTALYWYRQSLGQGPEFLIYFQGTGAADDSGLPNDRFFAVRPEGSVSTLKIQRTERGDSAVYLCASSLRAGSYEQYFGPGTRLTVT.

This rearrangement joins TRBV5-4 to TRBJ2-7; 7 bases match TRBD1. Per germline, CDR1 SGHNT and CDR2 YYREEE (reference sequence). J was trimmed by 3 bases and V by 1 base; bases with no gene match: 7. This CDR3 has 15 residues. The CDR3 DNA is TGTGCCAGCAGCTTGTCTGGGCAGGGGGTCTACGAGCAGTACTTC. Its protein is CASSLSGQGVYEQYF. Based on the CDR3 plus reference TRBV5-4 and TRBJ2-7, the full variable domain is ETGVTQSPTHLIKTRGQQVTLRCSSQSGHNTVSWYQQALGQGPQFIFQYYREEENGRGNFPPRFSGLQFPNYSSELNVNALELDDSALYLCASSLSGQGVYEQYFGPGTRLTVT.

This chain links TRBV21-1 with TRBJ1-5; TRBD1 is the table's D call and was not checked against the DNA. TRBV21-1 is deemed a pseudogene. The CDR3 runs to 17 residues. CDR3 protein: CASSKETGAPGRQPQHF. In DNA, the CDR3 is TGTGCCAGCAGCAAAGAGACAGGGGCCCCAGGAAGGCAGCCCCAGCATTTT.

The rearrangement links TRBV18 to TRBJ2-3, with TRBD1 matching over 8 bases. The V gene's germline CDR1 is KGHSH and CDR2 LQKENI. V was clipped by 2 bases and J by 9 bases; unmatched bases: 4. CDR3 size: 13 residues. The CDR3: CASSPGQGQTQYF. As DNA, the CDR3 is TGTGCCAGCTCACCAGGACAGGGACAGACGCAGTATTTT.

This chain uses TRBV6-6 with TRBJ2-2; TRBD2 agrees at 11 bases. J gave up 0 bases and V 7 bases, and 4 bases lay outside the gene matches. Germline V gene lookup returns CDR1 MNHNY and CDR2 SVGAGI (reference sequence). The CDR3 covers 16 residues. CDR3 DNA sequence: TGTGCCAGCAATCTAGCGGGAGGCCCGAACACCGGGGAGCTGTTTTTT. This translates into CASNLAGGPNTGELFF.

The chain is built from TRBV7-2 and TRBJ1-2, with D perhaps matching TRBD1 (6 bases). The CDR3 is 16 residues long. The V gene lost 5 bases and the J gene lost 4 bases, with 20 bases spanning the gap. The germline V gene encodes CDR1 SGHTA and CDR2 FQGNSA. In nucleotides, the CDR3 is TGTGCCAGCAGCCCCAGGGACATTCCCCTTCTCTATGGCTACACCTTC. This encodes CASSPRDIPLLYGYTF.